The 17 T cell receptor beta chains in this list originate from one sample, sequenced in a study of T cells in localized non-small cell lung cancer. Assay: immunoSEQ multiplex PCR; the TCRdb copy retains only in-frame clones and omits some. The table has 25,000 to 30,000 clones, about nine tenths seen once; the top ten hold around 4%. Sequenced here: peripheral blood mononuclear cells, sampled before any cancer treatment. The receptors here all came from a woman aged 35 to 75 with stage III lung adenocarcinoma.

The chain is built from TRBV9 and TRBJ2-2, with 11 bases fitting TRBD2. The CDR3 length is 16 residues. With 0 bases clipped from V and 5 bases from J, the junction kept 3 bases outside the gene matches. Germline assignment: CDR1 SGDLS and CDR2 YYNGEE. CDR3 DNA sequence: TGTGCCAGCAGCGTAGCTAGCGGGAGGACGACCGGGGAGCTGTTTTTT. It specifies CASSVASGRTTGELFF.

V and J are TRBV2 and TRBJ2-7, with D uncertain. CDR1 and CDR2 from the germline V gene are SNHLY and FYNNEI. Trimming took 3 bases from V and 3 from J, leaving 9 bases between them. CDR3 length: 13 residues. CDR3 sequence: CASSDYQSYEQYF. In nucleotides, the CDR3 is TGTGCCAGCAGTGATTACCAGAGCTACGAGCAGTACTTC.

The V call is TRBV15, the J call TRBJ2-5; D remains ambiguous. The germline gives CDR1 LNHNV, CDR2 YYDKDF (reference sequence). This CDR3 region has 12 residues. Deletions cut 0 bases from V and 7 bases from J, with 6 bases between. CDR3 DNA sequence: TGTGCCACCAGCAGAGACGTAGGGACCCAGTACTTC. Translation: CATSRDVGTQYF. The full variable domain, in which reference TRBV15 and TRBJ2-5 provide the parts outside the CDR3, is DAMVIQNPRYQVTQFGKPVTLSCSQTLNHNVMYWYQQKSSQAPKLLFHYYDKDFNNEADTPDNFQSRRPNTSFCFLDIRSPGLGDTAMYLCATSRDVGTQYFGPGTRLLVL.

This clone has just one count. The chain couples TRBV6-5 to TRBJ1-6; D perhaps matches TRBD1 (5 bases). Per the germline V gene, CDR1 is MNHEY and CDR2 is SVGAGI. The CDR3 totals 15 residues. Trimming removed 4 bases from V and 1 base from J, with 8 bases in between. This CDR3 reads CASSFEGSYNSPLHF. The CDR3 DNA sequence: TGTGCCAGCAGTTTCGAGGGGTCCTATAATTCACCCCTCCACTTT.

The chain uses TRBV5-1 and TRBJ2-5, with 12 bases identical to TRBD1. The germline gives CDR1 SGHRS, CDR2 YFSETQ. Trimming removed 1 base from V and 3 bases from J; junction bases left unmatched: 7. CDR3 size: 17 residues. DNA of the CDR3: TGCGCCAGCAGCTTGAGGGGACAGGGGGCGATGGAAGAGACCCAGTACTTC. This encodes CASSLRGQGAMEETQYF.

The V and J genes are TRBV6-4 and TRBJ2-2; TRBD1 matches 9 bases. The V gene's germline CDR1 is MRHNA and CDR2 SNTAGT. The CDR3 runs to 15 residues. Trimming removed 5 bases from V and 4 bases from J; junction bases left unmatched: 5. The CDR3 DNA reads as TGTGCCAGCAGTAAGACAGGGGGAAGCACCGGGGAGCTGTTTTTT. Its protein product is CASSKTGGSTGELFF.

The rearrangement uses TRBV19 and TRBJ1-1, with 9 bases lining up with TRBD1. The CDR3 is 15 residues long. Germline V CDR1 and CDR2: LNHDA, SQIVND (reference sequence). The ends lost 7 bases at V and 1 base at J; junction bases unmatched: 7. The CDR3 is CASTTTGQGNTEAFF. For the CDR3, the DNA is TGTGCCAGTACCACGACGGGACAGGGGAACACTGAAGCTTTCTTT.

The gene calls are TRBV7-8 and TRBJ2-3; 13 positions agree with TRBD2. The ends lost 5 bases at V and 8 bases at J; junction bases unmatched: 10. Germline V gene data show CDR1 as SGHVS and CDR2 as FQNEAQ. This CDR3 contains 16 residues. The CDR3 DNA sequence: TGTGCCAGCAGCCTCGGACTAGCGGGAGATTTGGGTACGCAGTATTTT. It is translated as CASSLGLAGDLGTQYF.

This clone was recorded a few times. V and J are TRBV6-1 and TRBJ2-7; 8 nucleotides line up with TRBD2. The CDR3 spans 14 residues. The junction had 5 bases not matched to a gene; V was cut back by 4 bases and J by 3 bases. Germline V gives CDR1 MNHNS, CDR2 SASEGT. The CDR3 reads CASSGSGTSYEQYF. The CDR3 nucleotides read TGTGCCAGCAGTGGGAGCGGGACTAGCTACGAGCAGTACTTC.

The chain is built from TRBV7-2 and TRBJ2-1, with D unresolved. Per germline, CDR1 SGHTA and CDR2 FQGNSA. With 1 base removed from V and 5 bases from J, the gap between germline ends came to 6 bases. This CDR3 has 13 residues. The chain's CDR3 is CASSLGPNNEQFF. The CDR3 DNA follows: TGTGCCAGCAGCTTAGGCCCTAACAATGAGCAGTTCTTC. Filled out from reference TRBV7-2 and TRBJ2-1, the complete variable domain reads GAGVSQSPSNKVTEKGKDVELRCDPISGHTALYWYRQSLGQGLEFLIYFQGNSAPDKSGLPSDRFSAERTGGSVSTLTIQRTQQEDSAVYLCASSLGPNNEQFFGPGTRLTVL.

The chain joins TRBV11-2 to TRBJ2-1; 8 positions match TRBD2. CDR3 length equals 15 residues. Germline V gene data show CDR1 as SGHAT and CDR2 as FQNNGV. With V trimmed by 5 bases and J by 1 base, 4 bases remained unmatched. The CDR3 region is CASSAIAGSYNEQFF. DNA of the CDR3: TGTGCCAGCAGCGCCATAGCGGGATCCTACAATGAGCAGTTCTTC.

The chain combines TRBV7-2 with TRBJ1-2; the D gene is possibly TRBD1 (5 bases). The ends were cut back, 3 bases at V and 0 bases at J, with 8 bases in the middle. Germline V CDR1 and CDR2: SGHTA, FQGNSA. CDR3 length: 14 amino acids. The CDR3, as DNA: TGTGCCAGCAGCTTGGAGGGGTCTAACTATGGCTACACCTTC. Protein: CASSLEGSNYGYTF.

The V gene is TRBV27, the J gene TRBJ2-5; D call uncertain. Trimming took off 6 bases at V and 1 base at J, with 9 bases between the two ends. This CDR3 is 13 amino acids long. Germline values: CDR1 MNHEY, CDR2 SMNVEV (reference sequence). CDR3 sequence: CASSQRAQETQYF. The CDR3 DNA reads TGTGCCAGCAGCCAACGCGCCCAAGAGACCCAGTACTTC.

The V and J genes are TRBV6-5 and TRBJ1-5, with a tentative D call TRBD1 (5 bases). There are 15 residues in the CDR3. Germline CDR1 MNHEY, CDR2 SVGAGI. V was pared by 7 bases and J by 1 base, with 14 bases between. The chain's CDR3 is CASIPGSGSNQPQHF. DNA for the CDR3: TGTGCCAGCATTCCAGGGTCGGGGAGCAATCAGCCCCAGCATTTT.

This chain links TRBV19 with TRBJ2-1, with 8 bases fitting TRBD1. The V gene's germline CDR1 is LNHDA and CDR2 SQIVND (reference sequence). The CDR3 extends over 13 amino acids. The V segment lost 4 bases and the J segment 9 bases; nucleotides outside the gene matches: 5. Here the CDR3 reads CASSNNRGSEQFF. For the CDR3, the DNA is TGTGCCAGTAGTAACAACAGGGGGAGTGAGCAGTTCTTC.

This chain connects TRBV2 to TRBJ1-1; 7 nucleotides line up with TRBD1. Germline CDR1 is SNHLY and CDR2 is FYNNEI. This CDR3 comprises 17 residues. The ends lost 5 bases at V and 0 bases at J; junction bases unmatched: 12. The CDR3 DNA follows: TGTGCCAGCAGTAGGCCGGGGACAGAACACCTGAACACTGAAGCTTTCTTT. Its protein product is CASSRPGTEHLNTEAFF.

The chain employs TRBV7-8 and TRBJ1-4, with D uncertain. The CDR3 consists of 14 residues. Trimming took off 5 bases at V and 5 bases at J, with 12 bases between the two ends. Germline-derived CDR1 and CDR2 are SGHVS and FQNEAQ. This CDR3 is CASSISRANEKLFF. Here the CDR3 DNA reads TGTGCCAGCAGCATATCCCGGGCCAATGAAAAACTGTTTTTT.